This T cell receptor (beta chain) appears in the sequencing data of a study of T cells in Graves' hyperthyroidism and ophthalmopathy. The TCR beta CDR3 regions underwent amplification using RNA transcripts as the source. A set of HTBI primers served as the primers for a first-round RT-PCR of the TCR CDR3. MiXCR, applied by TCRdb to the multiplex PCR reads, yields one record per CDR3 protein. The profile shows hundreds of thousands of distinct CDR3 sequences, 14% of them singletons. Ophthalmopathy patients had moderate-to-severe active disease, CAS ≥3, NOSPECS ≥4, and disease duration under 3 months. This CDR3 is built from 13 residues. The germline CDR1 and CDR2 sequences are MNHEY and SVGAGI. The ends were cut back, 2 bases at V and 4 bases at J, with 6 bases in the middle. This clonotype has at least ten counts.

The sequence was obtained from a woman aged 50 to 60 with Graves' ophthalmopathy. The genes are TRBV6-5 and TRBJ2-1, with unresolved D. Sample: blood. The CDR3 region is CASSYGGYNEQFF. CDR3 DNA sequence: TGTGCCAGCAGTTACGGCGGTTACAATGAGCAGTTCTTC.